Reported below is one TCR beta chain. This clonotype was observed many times. What antigen it recognizes has not been identified. There are no base qualities to consult, and no much larger clone falls within one base. The instrument was an Illumina HiSeq 2500. Quantitative 5'-RACE with molecular barcodes was the method used to prepare the TCR beta libraries. The source study handled its data this way. To identify disease-linked TCR variants, a new computational method was used, one built on a probabilistic model of VDJ rearrangement. The raw public data were reprocessed by TCRdb itself: fastp quality trimming at Q25, MiXCR clonotype calling, in-frame beta chains only. Each record represents a unique CDR3 protein, reported with the most common genes and DNA among its rows. TCRdb, not the original authors, processed these V and J calls. This sample holds 39,000 or so distinct CDR3 sequences; 10% to 13% were observed only once. About a sixth of the sample is held by the ten biggest clonotypes.

The data stem from a study of CD8 T cells in ankylosing spondylitis (dated by TCRdb to about 2017). Regarding the research as a whole: T cell receptor beta repertoires were profiled in healthy donors and ankylosing spondylitis patients so that disease-linked TCR variants could be found. In total, the full study cohort was made up of some 110 healthy donors and 25 ankylosing spondylitis patients. Peripheral blood was sampled, and synovial fluid was additionally collected from ankylosing spondylitis patients. What the authors observed across the whole study: The disease-linked clones were reported as significantly enriched in matched synovial fluid samples from ankylosing spondylitis patients. In peripheral blood, the disease-linked clones were found at relatively low frequencies and had a CD8+ phenotype. Blood from ankylosing spondylitis patients appeared to be characterized by a TCR beta motif composed of 7 to 9 highly homologous amino acid variants. Some motif variants were previously reported in synovial fluid and blood of reactive arthritis patients, suggesting common disease-initiation mechanisms.

Spanning cysteine to phenylalanine, the CDR3 consists of 13 amino acids. Here the CDR3 DNA is all that survives: 39 bases in frame from base 1. V is reduced by 7 bases and J by 4 bases, leaving a spacing of 16 bases between them. The germline V gene specifies SQVTM as CDR1 and ANQGSEA as CDR2. The sequence came from a male donor with ankylosing spondylitis or in good health (not recorded which). Sequenced input: blood, either unsorted or a sorted T cell fraction (not recorded which). The chain employs TRBV29-1 and TRBJ1-1; there is no confident call for the D gene. The DNA is TGCAGCGCCGCTGGGGTGGTTGCCACTGAAGCTTTCTTT. This encodes CSAAGVVATEAFF. Reference TRBV29-1 and TRBJ1-1 genes cover what lies past the CDR3, so the full variable domain is SAVISQKPSRDICQRGTSLTIQCQVDSQVTMMFWYRQQPGQSLTLIATANQGSEATYESGFVIDKFPISRPNLTFSTLTVSNMSPEDSSIYLCSAAGVVATEAFFGQGTRLTVV.